Below, one T cell receptor beta chain is given with its context. Its antigen is not yet known. Per-base qualities were not stored, and no clone one base away is much larger. This sample is part of a study of CD8 T cells in ankylosing spondylitis (dated by TCRdb to 2017 to 2019). Notes on the research overall: The study set out to find disease-linked TCR variants by profiling T cell receptor beta repertoires in ankylosing spondylitis patients and healthy donors. Peripheral blood samples were taken, and synovial fluid was additionally collected from ankylosing spondylitis patients. The whole study cohort included 85 to 120 healthy donors and 20 to 30 ankylosing spondylitis patients. Summary of the overall study and its limitations: Blood from ankylosing spondylitis patients appeared to be characterized by a TCR beta motif composed of roughly 8 highly homologous amino acid variants. In peripheral blood, the disease-linked clones were found at relatively low frequencies and had a CD8+ phenotype. Some motif variants were previously reported in synovial fluid and blood of reactive arthritis patients, suggesting common disease-initiation mechanisms. According to the report, matched synovial fluid samples from ankylosing spondylitis patients were significantly enriched for the disease-linked clones.

TCRdb lists the instrument as Illumina HiSeq 2500. Quantitative 5'-RACE with molecular barcodes was used to prepare TCR beta libraries. The paper's processing steps were these. A new computational method based on a probabilistic model of VDJ rearrangement was used to identify disease-linked TCR variants. The public sequencing data were trimmed at Q25 with fastp and processed into clonotypes with MiXCR by TCRdb, which kept only in-frame beta chains. All rows with the same CDR3 protein become a single entry with the most common DNA and genes. The V and J calls were determined by TCRdb, not by the authors. Recorded for this sample are around 390,000 distinct CDR3 sequences; approximately 20% of them occurred a single time. The leading ten clones occupy roughly a sixth of the sample. CDR1 and CDR2 (MNHEY, SVGEGT) derive from the germline V gene. Unmatched junction bases come to 5, with V trimmed by 6 bases and J by 5 bases. Including cysteine and phenylalanine, the CDR3 has 13 amino acids. Of all the DNA, just the CDR3 is kept, 39 bases in frame from base 1.

The V and J segments used are TRBV6-2 or TRBV6-3 and TRBJ2-3; 7 bases in between match TRBD2. The specimen was blood, either unsorted or a sorted T cell fraction (not recorded which). This clonotype originated in a male donor with ankylosing spondylitis. The CDR3 in this case is CASRYGGIDTQYF. The sequenced DNA is TGTGCCAGCAGATACGGGGGGATAGATACGCAGTATTTT.